These 14 T cell receptor beta chains share one sample of origin, sequenced in a study of blood T cell repertoires in COVID-19. Clones were read by immunoSEQ multiplex PCR, and TCRdb kept only the in-frame ones, dropping some. The sample lists around 310,000 clones, approximately 90% occurring once. The sample consisted of peripheral blood. These receptors all come from a young woman with COVID-19, enrolled during active disease.

This clone has only a few counts. V gene TRBV2 combines with J gene TRBJ2-1; the D gene is possibly TRBD2 (6 bases). Germline V gives CDR1 SNHLY, CDR2 FYNNEI. The CDR3 covers 17 residues. Trimming left V 7 bases short and J 5 bases short, with 24 bases between. CDR3: CASTYPPGLGADNEQFF. CDR3 nucleotide sequence: TGTGCCAGCACCTATCCCCCGGGACTTGGGGCCGACAATGAGCAGTTCTTC.

J is TRBJ1-2 and V is TRBV5-1, with 8 bases matching TRBD1. Germline assignment: CDR1 SGHRS and CDR2 YFSETQ. The CDR3 runs to 15 residues. Trimming at V came to 0 bases and at J to 8 bases, leaving 9 bases not matched to a gene. The CDR3 coding sequence is TGCGCCAGCAGCTTGGAGGCCACACAGGGGGAAGGCTACACCTTC. Its protein is CASSLEATQGEGYTF.

The rearrangement uses TRBV7-2 and TRBJ2-1; D is undetermined. Germline V lookup: CDR1 SGHTA, CDR2 FQGNSA. V dropped 8 bases and J dropped 14 bases, with 25 bases sitting between them. The CDR3 runs to 14 residues. CDR3 sequence (DNA): TGTGCCAGCCGATCTCTATTTTTATCCACCGCGGAGTTCTTC. This sequence encodes CASRSLFLSTAEFF.

The rearrangement links TRBV4-1 to TRBJ1-1, with 7 positions matching TRBD1. With 3 bases clipped from V and 8 bases from J, the junction kept 6 bases outside the gene matches. Germline loops: CDR1 MGHRA, CDR2 YSYEKL. The CDR3 contains 13 residues. The CDR3 DNA reads TGCGCCAGCAGCCAGACAGGGTTAGGGGAAGCTTTCTTT. It encodes CASSQTGLGEAFF.

The V and J genes are TRBV5-1 and TRBJ2-7; D uncertain. This CDR3 has 12 amino acids. The V gene's germline CDR1 is SGHRS and CDR2 YFSETQ. The germline V and J ends were trimmed by 0 bases and 8 bases, with 9 bases remaining between them. The CDR3 loop reads CASSLDVAKQYF. The CDR3 nucleotides are TGCGCCAGCAGCTTGGACGTTGCGAAGCAGTACTTC.

The V call is TRBV7-2, the J call TRBJ2-5; 8 bases agree with TRBD1. V was clipped by 5 bases and J by 5 bases; unmatched bases: 4. Per germline, CDR1 SGHTA and CDR2 FQGNSA. This CDR3 spans 13 amino acids. The DNA for the CDR3 is TGTGCCAGCAGCCCAAGGACAGGGGAGACCCAGTACTTC. Its translation: CASSPRTGETQYF.

J is TRBJ2-5 and V is TRBV7-2; perhaps TRBD1 as D (5 bases). The CDR3 spans 16 residues. The V gene lost 2 bases and the J gene lost 5 bases, with 18 bases spanning the gap. Germline V lookup: CDR1 SGHTA, CDR2 FQGNSA. As DNA, the CDR3 is TGTGCCAGCAGCTTATCTTTAACAGGCTCGGTGGAGACCCAGTACTTC. Its translation: CASSLSLTGSVETQYF.

The chain is built from TRBV19 and TRBJ2-1; D is possibly TRBD1 (5 bases). CDR1 and CDR2 (germline): LNHDA, SQIVND (reference sequence). Trimming removed 3 bases at V and 7 bases at J, with 16 bases between. This CDR3 has 15 residues. The CDR3: CASSMLETARNEQFF. The CDR3 coding sequence is TGTGCCAGTAGTATGCTTGAGACAGCTAGGAATGAGCAGTTCTTC.

This clone was observed once. The rearrangement uses TRBV28 and TRBJ2-2, with 9 bases aligning to TRBD1. CDR3 length: 15 residues. V lost 8 bases, J lost 6 bases, and 10 bases stayed unmatched. Per the germline V gene, CDR1 is MDHEN and CDR2 is SYDVKM. CDR3 in DNA: TGTGCCAGCTTTCCGGGACAGGGTCTGGCCGGGGAGCTGTTTTTT. Translated: CASFPGQGLAGELFF.

The sample holds a few counts of this clone. This chain joins TRBV5-1 and TRBJ2-5, with TRBD2 identical over 8 bases. The V segment lost 0 bases and the J segment 5 bases; nucleotides outside the gene matches: 21. The V gene's germline CDR1 is SGHRS and CDR2 YFSETQ. The CDR3 extends over 20 amino acids. The CDR3 bases are TGCGCCAGCAGCTTGGCCCGGGAAGATCGAGCGGGAGCCGAGGGGGAGACCCAGTACTTC. It yields the protein CASSLAREDRAGAEGETQYF.

The V and J genes are TRBV6-2 or TRBV6-3 and TRBJ2-2; 11 bases fit TRBD2. From germline, CDR1 is MNHEY and CDR2 SVGEGT. The CDR3 is made up of 20 amino acids. V trimming: 2 bases; J trimming: 1 base; junction bases outside the gene matches: 12. CDR3 coding DNA: TGTGCCAGCAGTTACCCAGGGCTAGCGGGAGGTCGGAGGAACACCGGGGAGCTGTTTTTT. Translating it yields CASSYPGLAGGRRNTGELFF.

This clone is a singleton in its sample. The chain employs TRBV7-2 and TRBJ1-6; TRBD1 matches 7 bases. Germline assignment: CDR1 SGHTA and CDR2 FQGNSA. CDR3 length: 14 residues. The V segment lost 1 base and the J segment 17 bases; nucleotides outside the gene matches: 11. The CDR3 region has the DNA TGTGCCAGCAGCTTAGGTCGTGACAGGGTAGGCGTCCACTTT. It codes for CASSLGRDRVGVHF.

This clone was seen once. Other DNA variants within this sample encode the same CDR3. The chain joins TRBV2 to TRBJ2-7, with D possibly being TRBD1 (6 bases). Between the trimmed V and J ends, which lost 8 bases and 4 bases, there was a span of 15 bases. CDR1 SNHLY and CDR2 FYNNEI come from the germline V gene. The CDR3 runs 13 residues. CDR3 nucleotide sequence: TGTGCCAGCTGGGCTGGGGGCCTTTACGAGCAGTACTTC. This codes for CASWAGGLYEQYF.

CDR3 loop: CASSTPLAGGWKNEQFF. The CDR3 coding sequence is TGTGCCAGCAGCACCCCACTAGCGGGAGGGTGGAAGAATGAGCAGTTCTTC. The rearrangement joins TRBV3-1 (or the pseudogene TRBV3-2) to TRBJ2-1; TRBD2 aligns across 13 bases. The junction had 11 bases not matched to a gene; V was cut back by 5 bases and J by 7 bases. Germline V gene sequence: CDR1 LGHDT, CDR2 YNNKEL (reference sequence). The CDR3 consists of 17 residues.